A single sample gave rise to the 2 T cell receptor beta chains below, sequenced in a study of cytomegalovirus exposure and HLA in healthy donors. Clones were read by immunoSEQ multiplex PCR, and TCRdb kept only the in-frame ones, dropping some. This table has 200,000 or so clones, 84% appearing once. The sample consisted of PBMCs. The receptors come from a man aged 18 to 30 in good health and CMV-seropositive.

The chain links TRBV5-1 to TRBJ2-7, with D perhaps matching TRBD2 (5 bases). Germline loops: CDR1 SGHRS, CDR2 YFSETQ. Trimming removed 0 bases from V and 0 bases from J, with 19 bases in between. This CDR3 region has 18 residues. DNA for the CDR3: TGCGCCAGCAGCTTGGAGATTATTAGCGCTAGGAGCTCCTACGAGCAGTACTTC. Encoded protein: CASSLEIISARSSYEQYF.

There are many counts of this clone. CDR3 nucleotides: TGTGCCAGCAGTGAAGCGGGAGGCACAGATACGCAGTATTTT. It is translated as CASSEAGGTDTQYF. This chain connects TRBV6-4 to TRBJ2-3, with 8 bases fitting TRBD2. The V gene's germline CDR1 is MRHNA and CDR2 SNTAGT. With V trimmed by 3 bases and J by 1 base, 0 bases remained unmatched. The CDR3 has 14 amino acids.